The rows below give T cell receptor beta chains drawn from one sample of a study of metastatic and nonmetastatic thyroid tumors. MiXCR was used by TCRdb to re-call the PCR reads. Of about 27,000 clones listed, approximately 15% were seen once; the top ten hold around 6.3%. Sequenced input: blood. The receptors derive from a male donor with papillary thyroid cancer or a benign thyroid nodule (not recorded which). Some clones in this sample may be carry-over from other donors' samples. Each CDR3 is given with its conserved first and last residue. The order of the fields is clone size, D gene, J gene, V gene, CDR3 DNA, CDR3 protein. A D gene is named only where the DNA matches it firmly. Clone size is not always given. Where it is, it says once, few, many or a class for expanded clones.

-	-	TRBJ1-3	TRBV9	TGTGCCAGCAGCGCCCCCTCCCTAGACACCATATATTTT	CASSAPSLDTIYF
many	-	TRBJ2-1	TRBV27	TGTGCCAGCAGTGTGGGACCGAACAATGAGCAGTTCTTC	CASSVGPNNEQFF
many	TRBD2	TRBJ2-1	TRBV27	TGTGCCAGTTCAACTCCCCGGGAGGGCTACTCCTACAATGAGCAGTTCTTC	CASSTPREGYSYNEQFF
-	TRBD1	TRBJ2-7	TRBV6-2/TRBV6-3	TGTGCCAGCAGTCGGGACAGGGACTACGAGCAGTACTTC	CASSRDRDYEQYF
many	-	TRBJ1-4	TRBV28	TGTGCCAGCAGGCGCAGGGACTCTGGTGAAAAACTGTTTTTT	CASRRRDSGEKLFF
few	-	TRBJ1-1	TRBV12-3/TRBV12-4	TGTGCCATCATTTCCGACAGCTGGGGCACTGAAGCTTTCTTT	CAIISDSWGTEAFF
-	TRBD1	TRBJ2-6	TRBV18	TGTGCCAGCTCGCCCGGGACAGGGGTTAGCACTGGGGCCAACGTCCTGACTTTC	CASSPGTGVSTGANVLTF
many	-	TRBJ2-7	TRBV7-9	TGTGCCAGCAGCTCACCGTCGACCCCTCATTACGAGCAGTACTTC	CASSSPSTPHYEQYF
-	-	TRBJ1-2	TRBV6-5	TGTGCCAGCATTTACTCCCAAGGACTGCCCTATGGCTACACCTTC	CASIYSQGLPYGYTF
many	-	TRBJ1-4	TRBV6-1	TGTGCCAGCAGGTCTGGGACGGTGGGAGATGAAAAACTGTTTTTT	CASRSGTVGDEKLFF
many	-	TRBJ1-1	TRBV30	TGTGCCTGGACAGCAAGAATTAACACTGAAGCTTTCTTT	CAWTARINTEAFF
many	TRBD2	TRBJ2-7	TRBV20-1	TGCAGTGCTGGCCAAGGGACTAGCGGGAGCGACTACGAGCAGTACTTC	CSAGQGTSGSDYEQYF
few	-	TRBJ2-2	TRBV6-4	TGTGCCAGCTGTGCGAACACCGGGGAGCTGTTTTTT	CASCANTGELFF
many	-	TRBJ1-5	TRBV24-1	TGTGCCACTAGGGGAGATAGCAATCAGCCCCAGCATTTT	CATRGDSNQPQHF
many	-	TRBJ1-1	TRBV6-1	TGTGCCAGCCAAGATGCGGACACTGAAGCTTTCTTT	CASQDADTEAFF
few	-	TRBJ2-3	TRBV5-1	TGCGCCAGCAGACCGATGTCGGATAAGCAGTATTTT	CASRPMSDKQYF
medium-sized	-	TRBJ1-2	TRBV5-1	TGCGCCAGCAGCTTGGCCCGTCTAGGGGTTAACTATGGCTACACCTTC	CASSLARLGVNYGYTF
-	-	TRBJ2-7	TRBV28	TGTGCCAGCATCCACAGACAGTTGGCACGCGAGCAGTACTTC	CASIHRQLAREQYF
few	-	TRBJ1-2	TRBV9	TGTGCCAGCAGCTCCATTCAGGGACTTGGGGATGGCTACACCTTC	CASSSIQGLGDGYTF
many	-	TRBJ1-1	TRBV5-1	TGCGTCAGCAGCTTCGGACCGAACACTGAAGCTTTCTTT	CVSSFGPNTEAFF
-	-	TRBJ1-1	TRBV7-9	TGTGCCAGCAGCTTGGAGCGGGACACTGAAGCTTTCTTT	CASSLERDTEAFF
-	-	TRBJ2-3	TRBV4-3	TGCGCCAGCAGCCAAGGGGACGGATGGGGCACAGATACGCAGTATTTT	CASSQGDGWGTDTQYF
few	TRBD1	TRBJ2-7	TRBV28	TGTGCCAGCAGCCCTCCCAGGGGGGAGCAGTACTTC	CASSPPRGEQYF
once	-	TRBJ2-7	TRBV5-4	TGTGCCAGCAGCCCTGGGTGGGAGAGGGTCGAGCAGTACTTC	CASSPGWERVEQYF
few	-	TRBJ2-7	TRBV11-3	TGTGCCAGCAGCTTACGGGGGGCGAGGGCCTACGAGCAGTACTTC	CASSLRGARAYEQYF
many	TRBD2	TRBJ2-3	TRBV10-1	TGCGCCAGCAGTGATGGACTAGCGGACTTAGATACGCAGTATTTT	CASSDGLADLDTQYF
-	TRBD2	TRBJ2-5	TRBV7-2	TGTGCCAGCAGCGTAGCGGGAGGGGAGACCCAGTACTTC	CASSVAGGETQYF
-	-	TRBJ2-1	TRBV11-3	TGTGCCAGCAGCTCCACTTATGGGGAAGTGGGAACCTACAATGAGCAGTTCTTC	CASSSTYGEVGTYNEQFF
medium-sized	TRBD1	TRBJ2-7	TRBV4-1	TGCGCCAGCAGCTACGGACAGGGCCCCCGGGACGAGCAGTACTTC	CASSYGQGPRDEQYF
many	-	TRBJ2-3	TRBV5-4	TGTGCCAGCAGCTTGGACCCAGGGGGGGCGCAAGGAGATACGCAGTATTTT	CASSLDPGGAQGDTQYF
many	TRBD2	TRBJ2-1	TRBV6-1	TGTGCCAGCAGAGAAGTAGCGGGAGGACGGTACAATGAGCAGTTCTTC	CASREVAGGRYNEQFF